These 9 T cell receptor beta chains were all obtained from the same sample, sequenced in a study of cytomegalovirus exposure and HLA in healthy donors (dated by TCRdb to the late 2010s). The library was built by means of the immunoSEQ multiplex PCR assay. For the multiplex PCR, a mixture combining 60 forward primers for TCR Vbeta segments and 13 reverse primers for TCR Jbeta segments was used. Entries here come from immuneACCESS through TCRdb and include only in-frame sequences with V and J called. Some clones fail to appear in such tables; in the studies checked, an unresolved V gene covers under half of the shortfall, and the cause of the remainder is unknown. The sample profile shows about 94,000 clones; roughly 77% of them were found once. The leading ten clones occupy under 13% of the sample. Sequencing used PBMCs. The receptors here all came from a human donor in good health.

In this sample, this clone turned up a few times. This chain's CDR3 is CASSSEVLSNEQYF. In nucleotides, the CDR3 is TGTGCCAGCAGTTCTGAGGTCCTTAGTAACGAGCAGTACTTC. The gene calls are TRBV5-4 and TRBJ2-7, with no clear D. Trimming removed 5 bases from V and 5 bases from J, with 17 bases in between. Per the germline V gene, CDR1 is SGHNT and CDR2 is YYREEE (reference sequence). This CDR3 is built from 14 residues. Full variable domain (remainder filled in from reference TRBV5-4 and TRBJ2-7): ETGVTQSPTHLIKTRGQQVTLRCSSQSGHNTVSWYQQALGQGPQFIFQYYREEENGRGNFPPRFSGLQFPNYSSELNVNALELDDSALYLCASSSEVLSNEQYFGPGTRLTVT.

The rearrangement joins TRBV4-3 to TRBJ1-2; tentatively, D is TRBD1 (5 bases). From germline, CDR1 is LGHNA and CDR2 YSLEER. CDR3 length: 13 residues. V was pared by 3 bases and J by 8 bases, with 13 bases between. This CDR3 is CASSHQGLSGYTF. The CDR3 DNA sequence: TGCGCCAGCAGCCACCAGGGACTTTCAGGCTACACCTTC.

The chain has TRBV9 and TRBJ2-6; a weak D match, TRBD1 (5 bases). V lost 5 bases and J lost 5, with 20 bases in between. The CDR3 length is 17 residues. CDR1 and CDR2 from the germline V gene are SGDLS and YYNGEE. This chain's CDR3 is CASSGYNQGHRANVLTF. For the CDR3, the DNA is TGTGCCAGCAGTGGATACAATCAGGGCCATAGGGCCAACGTCCTGACTTTC.

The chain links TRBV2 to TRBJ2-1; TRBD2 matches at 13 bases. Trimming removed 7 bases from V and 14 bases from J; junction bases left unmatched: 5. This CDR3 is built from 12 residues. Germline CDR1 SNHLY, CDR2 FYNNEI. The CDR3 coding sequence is TGTGCCAGCACCGGACTAGCGGGGGAAGAGTTCTTC. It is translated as CASTGLAGEEFF.

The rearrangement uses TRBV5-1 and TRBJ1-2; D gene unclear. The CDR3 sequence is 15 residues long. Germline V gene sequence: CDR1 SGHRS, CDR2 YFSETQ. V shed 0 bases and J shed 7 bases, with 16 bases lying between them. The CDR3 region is CASSLAPLRRGGYTF. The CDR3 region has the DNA TGCGCCAGCAGCTTGGCCCCCCTTCGACGGGGTGGCTACACCTTC.

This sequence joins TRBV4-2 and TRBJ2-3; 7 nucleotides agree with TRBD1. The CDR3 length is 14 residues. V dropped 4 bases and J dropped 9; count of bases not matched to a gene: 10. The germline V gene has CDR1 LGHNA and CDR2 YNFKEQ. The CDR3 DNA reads TGTGCCAGCAGCCGACTTACAGGGGAAAACACGCAGTATTTT. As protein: CASSRLTGENTQYF.

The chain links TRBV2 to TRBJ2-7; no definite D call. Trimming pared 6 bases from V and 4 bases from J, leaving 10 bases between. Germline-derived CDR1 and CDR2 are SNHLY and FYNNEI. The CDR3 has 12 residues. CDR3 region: CASSPLSYEQYF. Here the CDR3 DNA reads TGTGCCAGCAGCCCCCTATCTTACGAGCAGTACTTC.

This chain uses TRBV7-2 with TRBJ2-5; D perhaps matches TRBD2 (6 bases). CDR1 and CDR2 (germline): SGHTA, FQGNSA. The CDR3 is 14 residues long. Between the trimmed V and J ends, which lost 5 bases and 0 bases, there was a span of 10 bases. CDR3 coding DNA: TGTGCCAGCAGCGTAGGAGGGTACCAAGAGACCCAGTACTTC. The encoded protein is CASSVGGYQETQYF.

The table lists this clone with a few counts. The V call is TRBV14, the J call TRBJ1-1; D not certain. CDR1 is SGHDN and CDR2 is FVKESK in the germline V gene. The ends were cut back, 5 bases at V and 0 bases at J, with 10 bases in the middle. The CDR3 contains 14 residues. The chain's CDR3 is CASSDWNLNTEAFF. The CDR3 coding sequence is TGTGCCAGCAGCGACTGGAATCTGAACACTGAAGCTTTCTTT. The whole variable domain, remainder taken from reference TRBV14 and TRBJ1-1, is EAGVTQFPSHSVIEKGQTVTLRCDPISGHDNLYWYRRVMGKEIKFLLHFVKESKQDESGMPNNRFLAERTGGTYSTLKVQPAELEDSGVYFCASSDWNLNTEAFFGQGTRLTVV.